This entry lists 17 T cell receptor beta chains sequenced from one sample in a study of blood T cells in healthy people across ages. Using a J-beta primer mix together with a sample-barcoded 5' primer, a second PCR was run for roughly 6 to 12 cycles. TCRdb passed the 5' RACE reads through MiXCR, listing each CDR3 protein once. The top ten hold approximately 0.7% of the sample, which has roughly 1 million distinct CDR3 sequences, less than 25% seen once. The data were also submitted as part of a second study, on T cells of mothers and their children.

The sequenced sample was blood. The receptors come from a girl under 10 years old in good health.

The V call is TRBV2, the J call TRBJ2-7; 9 nucleotides line up with TRBD1. Germline CDR1 SNHLY, CDR2 FYNNEI. The trim removed 8 bases at V and 1 base at J, leaving 3 bases unmatched. CDR3 size: 13 residues. The CDR3: CASGDRASYEQYF. CDR3 in DNA: TGTGCCAGCGGGGACAGGGCGTCCTACGAGCAGTACTTC.

A few counts support this clonotype. The chain is built from TRBV9 and TRBJ1-2, with 7 bases lining up with TRBD1. In germline, CDR1 is SGDLS, CDR2 YYNGEE. This CDR3 is 15 amino acids long. The J segment lost 6 bases and the V segment lost 0 bases, leaving 8 bases of the junction unmatched. The CDR3 nucleotides are TGTGCCAGCAGCGTAGCCCGACAGGGCGGGGATGGCTACACCTTC. Translating it yields CASSVARQGGDGYTF.

The chain joins TRBV5-1 to TRBJ2-1; D perhaps matches TRBD2 (6 bases). The CDR3 contains 14 residues. Germline V gene lookup returns CDR1 SGHRS and CDR2 YFSETQ. Trimming took 1 base from V and 9 from J, leaving 14 bases between them. The CDR3 DNA reads TGCGCCAGCAGCTTGCGGGAGATTACACCTGAGCAGTTCTTC. Its protein product is CASSLREITPEQFF.

V gene TRBV11-2 combines with J gene TRBJ2-5; D is possibly TRBD2 (6 bases). V was pared by 8 bases and J by 2 bases, with 15 bases between. The germline CDR1 and CDR2 sequences are SGHAT and FQNNGV. CDR3 length equals 14 residues. The CDR3 bases are TGTGCCAGCTGTTTGGGAGGATCGCAAGAGACCCAGTACTTC. Protein sequence: CASCLGGSQETQYF.

The chain combines TRBV12-3 or TRBV12-4 with TRBJ1-1; D is ambiguous. The CDR3 runs 17 residues. The germline V and J ends were trimmed by 2 bases and 4 bases, with 20 bases remaining between them. The CDR3 is CASSLSYGRQSGTEAFF. In DNA, the CDR3 is TGTGCCAGCAGTTTATCCTACGGGAGGCAGAGTGGCACTGAAGCTTTCTTT.

This clonotype appeared a few times. The chain combines TRBV29-1 with TRBJ2-2; D remains ambiguous. Between the trimmed V and J ends, which lost 7 bases and 5 bases, there was a span of 14 bases. Germline CDR1 reads SQVTM; CDR2 reads ANQGSEA. CDR3 size: 13 residues. The CDR3 region has the DNA TGCAGCGCCGTTGGACCCTCAACCGGGGAGCTGTTTTTT. It codes for CSAVGPSTGELFF.

The chain employs TRBV6-6 and TRBJ1-1; D remains ambiguous. Trimming took 10 bases from V and 1 from J, leaving 7 bases between them. The CDR3 runs 11 residues. Germline loops: CDR1 MNHNY, CDR2 SVGAGI (reference sequence). In nucleotides, the CDR3 is TGTGCCACCGAAGGGAACACTGAAGCTTTCTTT. As protein: CATEGNTEAFF.

This clonotype was found a few times. The chain links TRBV29-1 to TRBJ2-2; weak D call: TRBD1 (6 bases). Germline V gene lookup returns CDR1 SQVTM and CDR2 ANQGSEA. V lost 4 bases, J lost 13 bases, and 19 bases lay in between. This CDR3 has 13 residues. CDR3 amino acids: CSVGETGSSRLFF. The CDR3 coding sequence is TGCAGCGTTGGAGAAACAGGGTCGTCTCGGCTGTTTTTT.

In DNA, the CDR3 is TGTGCCAGCAGTGAAGGGGACCTTAGGGAGACCCAGTACTTC. Amino acid sequence: CASSEGDLRETQYF. The genes are TRBV6-1 and TRBJ2-5, with D perhaps matching TRBD1 or TRBD2 (5 bases each). The germline CDR1 and CDR2 sequences are MNHNS and SASEGT. CDR3 length: 14 amino acids. V lost 1 base, J lost 5 bases, and 11 bases lay in between.

Turning to this clonotype: The germline gene is not matched at one end of the junction; a read error may be the cause. This chain joins TRBV5-5 and TRBJ1-2; D gene ambiguous. The CDR3 length is 14 residues. Germline CDR1 SGHKS, CDR2 YYEKEE (reference sequence). The DNA of the CDR3 is TGTACCAGCAGCTGGAGCCCGAATAACTATGGCTACACCTTC. Encoded protein: CTSSWSPNNYGYTF.

The genes are TRBV20-1 and TRBJ1-6; D call uncertain. Germline V CDR1 and CDR2: DFQATT, SNEGSKA (reference sequence). The V gene lost 2 bases and the J gene lost 3 bases, with 8 bases spanning the gap. There are 14 residues in the CDR3. Here the CDR3 DNA reads TGCAGTGCTAGACCCGGACTCTATAATTCACCCCTCCACTTT. Its protein is CSARPGLYNSPLHF.

The DNA for the CDR3 is TGTGCCAGCTCCCCTGCGGGCGGAGCTCCCTCAGTCGAGCAGTACTTC. Translated: CASSPAGGAPSVEQYF. The genes are TRBV18 and TRBJ2-7; weak D call: TRBD2 (5 bases). Germline V gene data show CDR1 as KGHSH and CDR2 as LQKENI. The CDR3 contains 16 residues. Trimming took off 6 bases at V and 6 bases at J, with 24 bases between the two ends.

This clonotype was seen a handful of times. The J gene is TRBJ2-7, the V gene TRBV7-2; 8 bases align to TRBD2. The V segment lost 2 bases and the J segment 7 bases; nucleotides outside the gene matches: 7. Germline V gives CDR1 SGHTA, CDR2 FQGNSA. The CDR3 covers 14 residues. In DNA, the CDR3 is TGTGCCAGCAGCTTATACGCGGGAGGTCGAGAGCAGTACTTC. This codes for CASSLYAGGREQYF.

The V and J genes are TRBV28 and TRBJ2-7; TRBD1 might be the D (6 bases). CDR1 and CDR2 from the germline V gene are MDHEN and SYDVKM. V was cut by 4 bases and J by 3 bases, with 13 bases left in between. The CDR3 totals 14 residues. In nucleotides, the CDR3 is TGTGCCAGCAGTTCAGGGGTCCCCCTCTACGAGCAGTACTTC. This encodes CASSSGVPLYEQYF. Using reference TRBV28 and TRBJ2-7 for the parts outside the CDR3, the full variable domain is DVKVTQSSRYLVKRTGEKVFLECVQDMDHENMFWYRQDPGLGLRLIYFSYDVKMKEKGDIPEGYSVSREKKERFSLILESASTNQTSMYLCASSSGVPLYEQYFGPGTRLTVT.

There are a few counts of this clonotype. V is TRBV5-1 and J is TRBJ2-1; the D gene could be TRBD1 or TRBD2 (5 bases each). V dropped 9 bases and J dropped 0 bases, with 19 bases sitting between them. The CDR3 is 16 residues long. The germline CDR1 and CDR2 sequences are SGHRS and YFSETQ. The CDR3 reads CATRNIVGDSYNEQFF. For the CDR3, the DNA is TGCGCCACCAGGAATATTGTGGGGGACTCCTACAATGAGCAGTTCTTC.

This clonotype has more than one count but fewer than ten. The chain has TRBV11-2 and TRBJ2-1; D assignment may be TRBD1 or TRBD2 (6 bases each). The CDR3 is 16 residues long. V was clipped by 4 bases and J by 0 bases, with 13 bases between them. Germline V CDR1 and CDR2: SGHAT, FQNNGV. The DNA for the CDR3 is TGTGCCAGCAGCTCTGAGGGGGGAAGCTCCTACAATGAGCAGTTCTTC. This translates into CASSSEGGSSYNEQFF.

The chain combines TRBV20-1 with TRBJ2-7, with TRBD2 matching 7 bases. Per germline, CDR1 DFQATT and CDR2 SNEGSKA (reference sequence). Germline trimming cut 3 bases from V and 5 bases from J; bases unmatched to any gene: 13. CDR3 length equals 15 residues. CDR3 nucleotide sequence: TGCAGTGCTAGCGTCTTACAGCGGGATATCGACGAGCAGTACTTC. Translation: CSASVLQRDIDEQYF.